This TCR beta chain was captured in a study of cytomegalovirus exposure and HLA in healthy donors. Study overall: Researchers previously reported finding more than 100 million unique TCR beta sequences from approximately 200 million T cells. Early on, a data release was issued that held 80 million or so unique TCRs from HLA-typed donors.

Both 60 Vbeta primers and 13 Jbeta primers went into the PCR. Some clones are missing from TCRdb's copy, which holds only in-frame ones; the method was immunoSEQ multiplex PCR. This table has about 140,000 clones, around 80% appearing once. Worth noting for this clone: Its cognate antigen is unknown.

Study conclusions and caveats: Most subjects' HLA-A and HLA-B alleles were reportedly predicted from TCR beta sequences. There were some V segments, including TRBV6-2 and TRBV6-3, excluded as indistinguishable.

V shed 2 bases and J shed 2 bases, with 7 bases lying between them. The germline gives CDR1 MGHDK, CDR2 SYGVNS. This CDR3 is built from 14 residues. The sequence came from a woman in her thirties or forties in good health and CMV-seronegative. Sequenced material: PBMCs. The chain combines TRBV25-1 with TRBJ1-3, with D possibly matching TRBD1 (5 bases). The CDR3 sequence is CASSEAGPGNTIYF. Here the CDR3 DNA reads TGTGCCAGCAGTGAAGCAGGGCCTGGAAACACCATATATTTT.